This TCR beta chain was sequenced during a study of response to subunit inactivated influenza vaccine. Study-level findings and limits: Authors suggested each seasonal influenza vaccination recruits few new T cells.

On this clonotype: The target antigen is unknown.

MiXCR was run by TCRdb on the RT-PCR reads, yielding one entry per CDR3 protein. The sample contains 500,000 to 750,000 distinct CDR3 sequences, 14% of which appear only once. Germline V gene lookup returns CDR1 SQVTM and CDR2 ANQGSEA. The CDR3 is 11 amino acids. Trimming left V 4 bases short and J 10 bases short, with 13 bases between. The chain carries TRBV29-1 and TRBJ1-1; tentative D call: TRBD1 (5 bases). The sequenced sample was PBMCs from blood, obtained 11 to 12 days after vaccination. The TCR sequence derives from a man in his fifties or sixties who received an inactivated influenza vaccine. The CDR3 is CSVGDASGAFF. CDR3 DNA: TGCAGCGTTGGGGACGCCAGTGGAGCTTTCTTT.